A single sample gave rise to the 21 T cell receptor beta chains below, sequenced in a study of control samples from healthy donors and cancer patients. Generated by immunoSEQ multiplex PCR, the TCRdb table keeps only in-frame clones and is missing some. The sample consists of about 86,000 clones, 85% to 95% of them appearing once. Sequencing was carried out using blood. The receptor source for this set is a woman aged 25 to 39 in good health.

The chain links TRBV27 to TRBJ2-7; 7 bases agree with TRBD2. Per germline, CDR1 MNHEY and CDR2 SMNVEV (reference sequence). With V trimmed by 8 bases and J by 4 bases, 14 bases remained unmatched. The CDR3 is 15 residues long. The CDR3 here is CASSSMGEGEYEQYF. The CDR3, as DNA: TGTGCCAGCTCTTCTATGGGGGAGGGCGAATACGAGCAGTACTTC.

V is TRBV7-9 and J is TRBJ2-7; D might be TRBD1 or TRBD2, each matching 5 bases. V was shortened by 5 bases and J by 2 bases, with 10 bases between the two germline ends. CDR1 and CDR2 (germline): SEHNR, FQNEAQ (reference sequence). The CDR3 is 13 amino acids. DNA of the CDR3: TGTGCCAGCAGCCGAGTGGGGGCCTACGAGCAGTACTTC. It yields the protein CASSRVGAYEQYF.

The genes are TRBV11-2 and TRBJ1-1; a possible D gene is TRBD1 (5 bases). This CDR3 region has 12 residues. In germline, CDR1 is SGHAT, CDR2 FQNNGV. Trimming cost V 1 base and J 8 bases, with 8 bases left between them. The CDR3 bases are TGTGCCAGCAGCTTAGTTCAGGGCGAAGCTTTCTTT. This translates into CASSLVQGEAFF.

The chain is built from TRBV2 and TRBJ1-1, with 10 bases aligning to TRBD1. V trimming: 8 bases; J trimming: 0 bases; junction bases outside the gene matches: 3. The CDR3 is 14 residues long. Germline V gene data show CDR1 as SNHLY and CDR2 as FYNNEI. CDR3 sequence: CASQGQGMNTEAFF. The CDR3 DNA sequence: TGTGCCAGCCAGGGACAGGGGATGAACACTGAAGCTTTCTTT.

The J gene is TRBJ2-2, the V gene TRBV4-1; TRBD2 might be the D (5 bases). Between the trimmed V and J ends, which lost 1 base and 0 bases, there was a span of 12 bases. The CDR3 totals 17 residues. Germline V CDR1 and CDR2: MGHRA, YSYEKL. The CDR3 loop is CASSQATGNSNTGELFF. CDR3 sequence (DNA): TGCGCCAGCAGCCAAGCCACCGGGAATTCGAACACCGGGGAGCTGTTTTTT.

The J gene is TRBJ2-7, the V gene TRBV3-1 (or the pseudogene TRBV3-2); D could derive from TRBD1 or TRBD2 (5 bases each). The germline V gene has CDR1 LGHDT and CDR2 YNNKEL (reference sequence). Trimming cost V 2 bases and J 12 bases, with 20 bases left between them. There are 14 residues in the CDR3. This chain's CDR3 is CASSQKLKGESPYF. CDR3 nucleotide sequence: TGTGCCAGCAGCCAAAAATTAAAAGGGGAGAGTCCGTACTTC.

V gene TRBV11-2 combines with J gene TRBJ1-4, with a tentative D call TRBD1 (5 bases). Germline lookup yields CDR1 SGHAT and CDR2 FQNNGV. This CDR3 has 14 residues. V was cut by 6 bases and J by 4 bases, with 12 bases left in between. For the CDR3, the DNA is TGTGCCAGCAGGAACCTGGGGGGTAATGAAAAACTGTTTTTT. Translation: CASRNLGGNEKLFF.

V usage is TRBV6-5 and J usage is TRBJ1-6, with D unresolved. The CDR3 sequence is 13 residues long. V lost 0 bases and J 7 bases, leaving 4 bases between the germline ends. Germline CDR1 is MNHEY and CDR2 is SVGAGI. The CDR3 region is CASSYSVNSPLHF. CDR3 bases: TGTGCCAGCAGTTACTCAGTAAATTCACCCCTCCACTTT.

This clone was seen a handful of times. This rearrangement joins TRBV9 to TRBJ2-5; 11 positions agree with TRBD2. Germline CDR1 SGDLS, CDR2 YYNGEE. Losses at the gene ends were 4 bases for V and 3 bases for J; bases not matched to a gene: 5. The length of the CDR3 is 15 residues. The CDR3 sequence: CASSTGTSGKETQYF. Here the CDR3 DNA reads TGTGCCAGCAGCACCGGGACTAGCGGTAAAGAGACCCAGTACTTC. Together with reference TRBV9 and TRBJ2-5, the CDR3 gives the full variable domain: DSGVTQTPKHLITATGQRVTLRCSPRSGDLSVYWYQQSLDQGLQFLIQYYNGEERAKGNILERFSAQQFPDLHSELNLSSLELGDSALYFCASSTGTSGKETQYFGPGTRLLVL.

The genes are TRBV11-2 and TRBJ2-7, with no clear D. This CDR3 comprises 14 residues. Per germline, CDR1 SGHAT and CDR2 FQNNGV. V was cut by 1 base and J by 5 bases, with 12 bases left in between. CDR3 protein: CASSLVSFRDEQYF. CDR3 DNA sequence: TGTGCCAGCAGCTTAGTTTCCTTTCGGGACGAGCAGTACTTC.

The CDR3 nucleotides read TGTGCCAGCAGACAGACAGGAGAGGATCAGCCCCAGCATTTT. Amino acids: CASRQTGEDQPQHF. The rearrangement joins TRBV2 to TRBJ1-5; D perhaps matches TRBD1 (6 bases). Germline V CDR1 and CDR2: SNHLY, FYNNEI. The V end lost 6 bases, the J end lost 5 bases, and 14 bases lay between the germline ends. CDR3 size: 14 residues.

CDR3 sequence: CASGYSDEKLFF. In DNA, the CDR3 is TGTGCCAGCGGCTACAGCGATGAAAAACTGTTTTTT. The chain couples TRBV12-3 or TRBV12-4 to TRBJ1-4; D gene ambiguous. Trimming stripped 8 bases from V and 6 bases from J, with 10 bases between. The CDR3 is made up of 12 amino acids.

The CDR3 loop reads CARMTGNTGELFF. The CDR3 region has the DNA TGTGCCAGAATGACAGGGAACACCGGGGAGCTGTTTTTT. The chain carries TRBV7-9 and TRBJ2-2; D may be TRBD1 (6 bases). CDR1 is SEHNR, CDR2 FQNEAQ, per germline (reference sequence). This CDR3 has 13 residues. Trimming left V 9 bases short and J 1 base short, with 9 bases between.

The V and J genes are TRBV29-1 and TRBJ2-1; D tentatively reads TRBD1 or TRBD2 (5 bases each). Trimming stripped 2 bases from V and 4 bases from J, with 12 bases between. CDR3 length equals 14 residues. Germline assignment: CDR1 SQVTM and CDR2 ANQGSEA. The CDR3 here is CSVELGDGYNEQFF. The CDR3 coding sequence is TGCAGCGTTGAACTGGGGGACGGATACAATGAGCAGTTCTTC.

The genes are TRBV6-2 or TRBV6-3 and TRBJ1-4; D is unclear. The CDR3 runs to 15 residues. Trimming shortened V by 2 bases and J by 0 bases, and 7 bases separated the two germline ends. Germline CDR1 reads MNHEY; CDR2 reads SVGEGT. This chain's CDR3 is CASSYREATNEKLFF. CDR3 nucleotides: TGTGCCAGCAGTTACAGGGAAGCAACTAATGAAAAACTGTTTTTT.

The rearrangement links TRBV5-4 to TRBJ2-3; maybe TRBD1 (5 bases). Germline values: CDR1 SGHNT, CDR2 YYREEE (reference sequence). The V and J ends lost 0 bases and 2 bases respectively, with 10 bases between them. This CDR3 is 15 amino acids long. The CDR3 sequence is CASSLARTPTDTQYF. The CDR3 DNA is TGTGCCAGCAGCTTGGCCCGGACACCCACAGATACGCAGTATTTT.

CDR3 sequence: CASSLGTAGADTQYF. In DNA, the CDR3 is TGCGCCAGCAGCTTGGGGACAGCTGGGGCAGATACGCAGTATTTT. V usage is TRBV5-1 and J usage is TRBJ2-3, with D maybe TRBD1 (6 bases). The CDR3 covers 15 residues. CDR1 and CDR2 from the germline V gene are SGHRS and YFSETQ. The germline V and J ends were trimmed by 0 bases and 4 bases, with 12 bases remaining between them.

The V call is TRBV2, the J call TRBJ2-3; unclear D gene. This CDR3 region has 14 residues. The germline V gene encodes CDR1 SNHLY and CDR2 FYNNEI. V was shortened by 3 bases and J by 2 bases, with 9 bases between the two germline ends. The CDR3 DNA reads TGTGCCAGCAGTGATACGGATTACACAGATACGCAGTATTTT. Its protein is CASSDTDYTDTQYF.

This sequence joins TRBV6-1 and TRBJ1-6, with D perhaps TRBD1 (5 bases). Trimming pared 3 bases from V and 6 bases from J, leaving 9 bases between. This CDR3 is 14 amino acids long. CDR1 and CDR2 from the germline V gene are MNHNS and SASEGT. The CDR3 protein is CASSEMGGNSPLHF. As DNA, the CDR3 is TGTGCCAGCAGTGAGATGGGGGGTAATTCACCCCTCCACTTT.

The chain recombines TRBV5-1 with TRBJ1-6; a weak D match, TRBD1 (5 bases). CDR1 SGHRS and CDR2 YFSETQ come from the germline V gene. CDR3 length: 16 amino acids. The ends were cut back, 5 bases at V and 0 bases at J, with 12 bases in the middle. The CDR3 sequence is CASRVRGVSYNSPLHF. The CDR3 region has the DNA TGCGCCAGCAGGGTAAGGGGCGTCTCCTATAATTCACCCCTCCACTTT.

V and J are TRBV15 and TRBJ2-7; D is perhaps TRBD1 or TRBD2 (5 bases each). Trimming shortened V by 8 bases and J by 6 bases, and 14 bases separated the two germline ends. Per germline, CDR1 LNHNV and CDR2 YYDKDF (reference sequence). The CDR3 covers 12 residues. This chain's CDR3 is CATGLGAGEQYF. The DNA for the CDR3 is TGTGCCACCGGGCTCGGGGCGGGCGAGCAGTACTTC.